This TCR beta chain was profiled in a study of cytomegalovirus exposure and HLA in healthy donors. V gave up 8 bases and J gave up 1 base; unmatched junction bases: 6. The germline CDR1 and CDR2 sequences are MNHNY and SVGAGI (reference sequence). This CDR3 is built from 14 residues. Study-wide results and caveats: In a later analysis, the majority of CMV-associated beta chains seemingly showed HLA restriction. Across HLA loci, a later analysis found differing TCR association rates, with DRB1 most and HLA-C fewest.

It was with 60 Vbeta and 13 Jbeta primers that the PCR ran. Clones were read by immunoSEQ multiplex PCR, and TCRdb kept only the in-frame ones, dropping some. This repertoire shows over 130,000 clones, 80% to 85% found once; its top ten account for about 1.2%. Note on this clone: The antigen is not known.

This receptor was identified in a female donor in good health and CMV-seronegative. The chain has TRBV6-6 and TRBJ2-3, with 7 bases identical to TRBD1. Material: PBMCs. In DNA form, the CDR3 reads TGTGCCAGCTACCCTCAGGGGGGCACAGATACGCAGTATTTT. Translation gives CASYPQGGTDTQYF.